The clone carrying this TCR beta chain has at least ten counts. The junction had 11 bases not matched to a gene; V was cut back by 5 bases and J by 5 bases. The CDR3 extends over 16 amino acids. From germline, CDR1 is ENHRY and CDR2 SYGVKD. One entry per CDR3 protein, called by TCRdb with MiXCR from the 5' RACE reads. The sample records tens of thousands of distinct CDR3 sequences, 10% being singletons. The data were obtained in a study of early T cells in non-severe SARS-CoV-2 infection. The chain joins TRBV10-3 to TRBJ2-3; 9 positions match TRBD2. This sequence originates from an adult who was a healthcare worker with PCR-confirmed SARS-CoV-2 infection or an uninfected control (not recorded which). The material sequenced was whole blood. The CDR3 is CAISPRLAEWVDTQYF. CDR3 coding DNA: TGTGCCATCAGTCCCAGACTAGCGGAATGGGTAGATACGCAGTATTTT.